This T cell receptor (beta chain) was found in a study of Ad26.COV2.S vaccination and SARS-CoV-2 variants. On the study more broadly: The donor belonged to the COV1001 Ad26.COV2.S trial arm. Ad26.COV2.S given intramuscularly, once or twice 56 days apart. Overall study results and limits: Considerable breadth of spike-specific CD8+ and CD4+ T cell responses has reportedly been documented following vaccination.

The CDR3 length is 15 residues. Germline CDR1 is PRHDT and CDR2 is FYEKMQ (reference sequence). V shed 2 bases, J shed 2 bases, and the junction held 3 bases outside the gene matches. Sequenced by immunoSEQ multiplex PCR; TCRdb stores in-frame clones only, minus some. The profile shows hundreds of thousands of clones, roughly 90% of them singletons. On this clone itself: What it recognizes is unknown.

Sample treatment: about 20 received Ad26.COV2.S at low or high dose, single or two shots; 5 received placebo; per-sample allocation not given. On day 63 after the first injection, vaccine and placebo recipients gave samples. Aged 18-55 years, donor was enrolled in Boston at some point between 2019 and 2021. This chain connects TRBV13 to TRBJ1-2; 9 nucleotides line up with TRBD1. The sample was peripheral blood, taken in a trial of Ad26.COV2.S vaccine versus placebo. This clonotype originated in a person between 18 and 59 years old who received the Ad26.COV2.S COVID-19 vaccine or a placebo. CDR3 in amino acids: CASSLWGQGNYGYTF. The CDR3 DNA is TGTGCCAGCAGCTTATGGGGACAGGGCAACTATGGCTACACCTTC.